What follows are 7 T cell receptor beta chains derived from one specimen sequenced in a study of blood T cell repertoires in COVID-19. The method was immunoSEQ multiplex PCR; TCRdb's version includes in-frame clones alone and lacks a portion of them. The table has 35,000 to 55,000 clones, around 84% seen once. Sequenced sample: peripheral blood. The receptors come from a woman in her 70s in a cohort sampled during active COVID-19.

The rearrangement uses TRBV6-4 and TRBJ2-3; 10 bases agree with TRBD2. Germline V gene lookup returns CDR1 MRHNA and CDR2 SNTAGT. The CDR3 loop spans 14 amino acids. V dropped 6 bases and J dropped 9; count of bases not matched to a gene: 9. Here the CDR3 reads CASRPAGGPGTQYF. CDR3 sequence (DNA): TGTGCCAGCAGGCCAGCGGGAGGGCCGGGGACGCAGTATTTT.

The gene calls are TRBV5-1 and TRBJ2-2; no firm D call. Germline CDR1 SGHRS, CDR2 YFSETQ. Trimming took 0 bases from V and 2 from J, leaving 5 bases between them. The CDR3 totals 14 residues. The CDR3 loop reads CASSLALNTGELFF. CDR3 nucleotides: TGCGCCAGCAGCTTGGCCCTTAACACCGGGGAGCTGTTTTTT.

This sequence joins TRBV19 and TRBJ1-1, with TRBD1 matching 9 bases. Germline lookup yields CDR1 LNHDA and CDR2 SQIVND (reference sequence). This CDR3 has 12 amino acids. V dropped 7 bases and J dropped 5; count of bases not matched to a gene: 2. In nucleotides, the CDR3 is TGTGCCAGTAAAGACAGGGGGACTGAAGCTTTCTTT. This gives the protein CASKDRGTEAFF.

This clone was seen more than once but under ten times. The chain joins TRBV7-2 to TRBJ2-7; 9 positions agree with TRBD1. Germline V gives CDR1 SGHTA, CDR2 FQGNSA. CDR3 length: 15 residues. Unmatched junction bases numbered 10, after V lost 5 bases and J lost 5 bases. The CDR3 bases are TGTGCCAGCAGCGCCACAGGGGGCACTGGTGACGAGCAGTACTTC. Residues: CASSATGGTGDEQYF.

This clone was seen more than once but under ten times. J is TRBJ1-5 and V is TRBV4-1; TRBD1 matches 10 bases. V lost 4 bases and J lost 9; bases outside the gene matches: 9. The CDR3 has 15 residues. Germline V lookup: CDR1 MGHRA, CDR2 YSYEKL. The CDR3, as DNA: TGCGCCAGCAGCCCGACAGACAGGGGGCTTCCGCCCCAGCATTTT. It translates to CASSPTDRGLPPQHF.

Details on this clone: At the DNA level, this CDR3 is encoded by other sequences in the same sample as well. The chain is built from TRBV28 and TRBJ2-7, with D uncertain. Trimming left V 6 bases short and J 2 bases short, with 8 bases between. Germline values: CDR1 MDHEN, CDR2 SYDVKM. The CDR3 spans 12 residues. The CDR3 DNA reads TGTGCCAGCAGGCGTTATACCTACGAGCAGTACTTC. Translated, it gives CASRRYTYEQYF.

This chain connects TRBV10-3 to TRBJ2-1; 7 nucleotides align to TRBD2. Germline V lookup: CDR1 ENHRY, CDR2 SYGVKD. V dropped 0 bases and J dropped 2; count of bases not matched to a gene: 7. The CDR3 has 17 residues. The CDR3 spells CAISESTRLAAYNEQFF. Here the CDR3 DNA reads TGTGCCATCAGTGAGTCGACTCGACTAGCCGCCTACAATGAGCAGTTCTTC.